A selection of T cell receptor beta chains follows, all from one sample in a study of T cell responses to AZD1222 COVID-19 vaccine. Using immunoSEQ multiplex PCR, the repertoire was profiled, and TCRdb retains in-frame clones only, with some absent. The data contain under 120,000 clones, around 94% of them seen just once; the ten biggest clones take up 2.2%. Sequencing used peripheral blood, obtained on day 0 of AZD1222 vaccination. Every receptor here comes from an adult in good health. The CDR3 runs from the conserved cysteine through the conserved F or W. D genes are given only for firm matches. Size is stated for part of the rows, as once, few or many counts, or as a class when the clone is expanded.

j_call clone_size d_call v_call cdr3_nt cdr3_aa
TRBJ1-1 NA NA TRBV12-3/TRBV12-4 TGTGCCAGCAGCTCCAGGGCGAACACTGAAGCTTTCTTT CASSSRANTEAFF
TRBJ2-7 NA NA TRBV7-2 TGTGCCAGCAGCTTAGACCCTCGGGACGAGCAGTACTTC CASSLDPRDEQYF
TRBJ2-7 NA TRBD2 TRBV27 TGTGCCAGCAGTTTCGCCGCGGGAGGCTCCTACGAGCAGTACTTC CASSFAAGGSYEQYF
TRBJ2-1 once NA TRBV30 TGTGCCTGGCAGGGGGGCTCCTACAATGAGCAGTTCTTC CAWQGGSYNEQFF
TRBJ1-4 NA NA TRBV19 TGTGCCAGTAGTATCGGGATTGCAACTAATGAAAAACTGTTTTTT CASSIGIATNEKLFF
TRBJ2-1 NA TRBD2 TRBV19 TGTGCCAGTAGTATGGCTAGCGGGGGGGTCGATGAGCAGTTCTTC CASSMASGGVDEQFF
TRBJ2-3 NA TRBD2 TRBV5-1 TGCGCCAGCAGCTGGACTAGCGGGGGAGTAGATACGCAGTATTTT CASSWTSGGVDTQYF
TRBJ1-3 NA NA TRBV7-6 TGTGCCAGCAGCCCAATCACGACAGGATTCTCTGGAAACACCATATATTTT CASSPITTGFSGNTIYF
TRBJ2-7 NA NA TRBV19 TGTGCCAGTAGGAAAACAGAGCAGAACGAGCAGTACTTC CASRKTEQNEQYF
TRBJ1-3 NA NA TRBV5-1 TGCGCCAGCAGCTTAGGACAGCTAGGGTCTGGAAACACCATATATTTT CASSLGQLGSGNTIYF
TRBJ2-3 NA NA TRBV24-1 TGTGCCACCGGTTCCCAGGGCACAGATACGCAGTATTTT CATGSQGTDTQYF
TRBJ2-3 NA NA TRBV5-5 TGTGCCAGCAGGATGTTCAGCGTTTCAGGGGTGGGGACAGATACGCAGTATTTT CASRMFSVSGVGTDTQYF
TRBJ2-7 NA NA TRBV11-3 TGTGCCAGCAGCGTCGGGACGGTAGCCTACGAGCAGTACTTC CASSVGTVAYEQYF
TRBJ2-2 NA NA TRBV12-3/TRBV12-4 TGTGCCAGCTCGGCGGAAAACACCGGGGAGCTGTTTTTT CASSAENTGELFF
TRBJ2-7 NA TRBD1 TRBV5-1 TGCGCCAGCTGCCCCGGGGGACAGGGGATTGGCGAGCAGTACTTC CASCPGGQGIGEQYF
TRBJ2-5 NA NA TRBV7-2 TGTGCCAGCAGCTTGAGTAGTCCTCGGGAGACCCAGTACTTC CASSLSSPRETQYF
TRBJ2-3 NA NA TRBV19 TGTGCCAGTAGTCTCGACAGTCCGCCAGATACGCAGTATTTT CASSLDSPPDTQYF
TRBJ1-1 NA NA TRBV5-1 TGCGCCAGCAGCTTGGGGCCGGGTGCGACCACTGAAGCTTTCTTT CASSLGPGATTEAFF
TRBJ2-7 NA NA TRBV28 TGTGCCAGCAGTTCTCCGGGCGGGGTCAGCTCCTACGAGCAGTACTTC CASSSPGGVSSYEQYF
TRBJ2-3 NA TRBD2 TRBV11-3 TGTGCCAGCAGCTTAGCGGGCGGGGGGGCAGTAAATACGCAGTATTTT CASSLAGGGAVNTQYF
TRBJ1-3 NA NA TRBV19 TGTGCCAGTAGTCAAAATTTGGCTGGAAACACCATATATTTT CASSQNLAGNTIYF
TRBJ2-3 NA NA TRBV27 TGTGCCAGCAGTGGTGGGGGACGGGTGAATACGCAGTATTTT CASSGGGRVNTQYF
TRBJ1-5 NA NA TRBV9 TGTGCCAGCAGCCCCGACGGCGGGACGAGCAATCAGCCCCAGCATTTT CASSPDGGTSNQPQHF
TRBJ1-1 NA NA TRBV9 TGTGCCAGCAGCGAGGGACAGAACACTGAAGCTTTCTTT CASSEGQNTEAFF
TRBJ1-5 NA NA TRBV19 TGTGCCAGTAGTATCCGGGGGCACAATCAGCCCCAGCATTTT CASSIRGHNQPQHF
TRBJ1-1 NA TRBD1 TRBV19 TGTGCCAGTAGTATACCATCCGGGACAGGGGGTGTCAACACTGAAGCTTTCTTT CASSIPSGTGGVNTEAFF
TRBJ1-4 NA NA TRBV6-6 TGTGCCAGCATACAGTATGGGGGGGTTGTTGAAAAACTGTTTTTT CASIQYGGVVEKLFF
TRBJ1-5 NA TRBD1 TRBV4-1 TGCGCCAGCAGCCAAGACTTAGCAGGGGGCGGCAATCAGCCCCAGCATTTT CASSQDLAGGGNQPQHF
TRBJ1-1 NA NA TRBV15 TGTGCCACCAGGGGAGAGACAGGTTTCGAGACTGAAGCTTTCTTT CATRGETGFETEAFF
TRBJ2-5 NA NA TRBV19 TGTGCCAGTACTCCGGATGTTCGAGAGACCCAGTACTTC CASTPDVRETQYF
TRBJ1-2 NA NA TRBV2 TGTGCCAGCAGTGAACAGAGGGGAGGAGGCTACACCTTC CASSEQRGGGYTF
TRBJ1-3 NA NA TRBV11-2 TGTGCCAGCAGCTCCGGAAACACCATATATTTT CASSSGNTIYF
TRBJ1-2 NA TRBD1 TRBV27 TGTGCCAGCAGTTTCGGACAGGGTTACGGCTACACCTTC CASSFGQGYGYTF
TRBJ1-1 NA TRBD1 TRBV4-3 TGCGCCAGCAGCCAGGGATGGGATGGGACAGGGTCCACTGAAGCTTTCTTT CASSQGWDGTGSTEAFF
TRBJ2-7 NA NA TRBV30 TGTGCCTGGAGTAGGGGGGAAGTCTACGAGCAGTACTTC CAWSRGEVYEQYF
TRBJ1-1 NA NA TRBV6-4 TGTGCCAGCAGAATCCGACCGGGGGATTTAACTGAAGCTTTCTTT CASRIRPGDLTEAFF
TRBJ1-4 NA TRBD1 TRBV12-3/TRBV12-4 TGTGCCAGCAGTTCGGGACAGGAATTAGGTCTGTTTTTT CASSSGQELGLFF